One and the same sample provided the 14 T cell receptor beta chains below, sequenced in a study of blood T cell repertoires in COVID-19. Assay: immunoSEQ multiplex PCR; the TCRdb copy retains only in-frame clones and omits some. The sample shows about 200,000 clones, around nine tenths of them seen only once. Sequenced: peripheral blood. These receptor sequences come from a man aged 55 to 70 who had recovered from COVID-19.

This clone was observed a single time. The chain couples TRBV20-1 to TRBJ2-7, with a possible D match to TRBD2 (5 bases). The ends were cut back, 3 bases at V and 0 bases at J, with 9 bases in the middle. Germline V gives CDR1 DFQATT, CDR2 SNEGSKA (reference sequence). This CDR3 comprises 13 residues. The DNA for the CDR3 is TGCAGTGCTAGTCTAGCCCGCTCCTACGAGCAGTACTTC. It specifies CSASLARSYEQYF.

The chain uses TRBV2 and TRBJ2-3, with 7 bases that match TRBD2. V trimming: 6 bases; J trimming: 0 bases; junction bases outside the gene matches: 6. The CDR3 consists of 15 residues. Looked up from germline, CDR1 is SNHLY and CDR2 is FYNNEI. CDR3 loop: CASRPGTTSTDTQYF. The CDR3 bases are TGTGCCAGCAGGCCCGGGACTACAAGCACAGATACGCAGTATTTT.

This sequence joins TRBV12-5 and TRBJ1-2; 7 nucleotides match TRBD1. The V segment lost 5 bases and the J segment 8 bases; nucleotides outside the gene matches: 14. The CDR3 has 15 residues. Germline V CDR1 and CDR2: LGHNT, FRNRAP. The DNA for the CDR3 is TGTGCTAGTGGTCCCGAGTCGGGACAGCGGCGAGGCTACACCTTC. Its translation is CASGPESGQRRGYTF.

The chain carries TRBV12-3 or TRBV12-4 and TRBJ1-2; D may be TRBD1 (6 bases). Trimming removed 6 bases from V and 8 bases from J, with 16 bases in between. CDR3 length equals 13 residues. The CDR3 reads CASRAGGAKGYTF. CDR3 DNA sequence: TGTGCCAGCAGGGCCGGGGGGGCGAAGGGCTACACCTTC.

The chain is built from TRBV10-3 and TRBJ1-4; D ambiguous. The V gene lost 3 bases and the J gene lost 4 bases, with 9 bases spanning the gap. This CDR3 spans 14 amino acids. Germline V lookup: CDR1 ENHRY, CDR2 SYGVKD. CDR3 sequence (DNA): TGTGCCATCAGTGAAAGACAATTTAATGAAAAACTGTTTTTT. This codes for CAISERQFNEKLFF.

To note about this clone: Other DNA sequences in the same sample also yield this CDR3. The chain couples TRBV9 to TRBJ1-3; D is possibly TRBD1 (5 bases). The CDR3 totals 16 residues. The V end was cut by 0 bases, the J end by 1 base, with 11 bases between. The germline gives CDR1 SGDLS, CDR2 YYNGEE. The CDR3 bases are TGTGCCAGCAGCGTAGCTACGGGGGAGTCTGGAAACACCATATATTTT. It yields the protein CASSVATGESGNTIYF.

The CDR3 loop reads CATSKESKASRFDNEQFF. The DNA of the CDR3 is TGTGCCACCAGCAAAGAGTCCAAGGCTAGCCGATTTGACAATGAGCAGTTCTTC. The V call is TRBV15, the J call TRBJ2-1, with D perhaps TRBD2 (5 bases). The CDR3 totals 18 residues. Trimming shortened V by 4 bases and J by 5 bases, and 24 bases separated the two germline ends. The germline V gene encodes CDR1 LNHNV and CDR2 YYDKDF (reference sequence).

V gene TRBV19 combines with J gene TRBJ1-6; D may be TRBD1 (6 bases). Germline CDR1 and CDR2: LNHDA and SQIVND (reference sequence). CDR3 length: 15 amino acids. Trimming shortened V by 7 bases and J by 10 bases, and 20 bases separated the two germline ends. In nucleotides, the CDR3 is TGTGCCAGTAAACAGTCAGGGGTACCCCACTCACCCCTCCACTTT. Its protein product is CASKQSGVPHSPLHF.

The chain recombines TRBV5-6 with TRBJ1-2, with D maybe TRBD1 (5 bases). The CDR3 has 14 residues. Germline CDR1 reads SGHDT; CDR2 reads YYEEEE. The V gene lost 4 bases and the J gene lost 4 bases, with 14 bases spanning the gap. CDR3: CASSKGPGGYGYTF. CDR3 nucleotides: TGTGCCAGCAGCAAGGGACCGGGGGGCTATGGCTACACCTTC.

CDR3 sequence: CASSSRQGGSYEQYF. The DNA of the CDR3 is TGCGCCAGCAGCTCCCGCCAGGGCGGATCCTACGAGCAGTACTTC. The chain employs TRBV5-1 and TRBJ2-7, with D possibly matching TRBD1 (5 bases). Germline CDR1 SGHRS, CDR2 YFSETQ. V lost 3 bases and J 1 base, leaving 14 bases between the germline ends. The CDR3 sequence is 15 residues long.

Written as DNA, the CDR3 is TGCGCCAGCAGCCAAGATAGCCGGAACACTGAAGCTTTCTTT. This sequence encodes CASSQDSRNTEAFF. J is TRBJ1-1 and V is TRBV4-3; D uncertain. V was shortened by 0 bases and J by 1 base, with 6 bases between the two germline ends. CDR3 length equals 14 residues. In germline, CDR1 is LGHNA, CDR2 YSLEER.

CDR3 sequence (DNA): TGTGCCAGCAGTGAAATAACCCTAGCGGGAGAAGGGGGCAAAAACATTCAGTACTTC. It encodes CASSEITLAGEGGKNIQYF. This chain joins TRBV2 and TRBJ2-4, with 10 bases aligning to TRBD2. V trimming: 2 bases; J trimming: 3 bases; junction bases outside the gene matches: 13. Germline-derived CDR1 and CDR2 are SNHLY and FYNNEI. The length of the CDR3 is 19 residues.

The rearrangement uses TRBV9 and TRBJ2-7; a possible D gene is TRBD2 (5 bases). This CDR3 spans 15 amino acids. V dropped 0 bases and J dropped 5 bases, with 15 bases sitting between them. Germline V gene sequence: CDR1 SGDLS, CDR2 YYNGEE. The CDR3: CASSVGMRDRNEQYF. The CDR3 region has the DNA TGTGCCAGCAGCGTAGGAATGAGGGATCGGAACGAGCAGTACTTC.

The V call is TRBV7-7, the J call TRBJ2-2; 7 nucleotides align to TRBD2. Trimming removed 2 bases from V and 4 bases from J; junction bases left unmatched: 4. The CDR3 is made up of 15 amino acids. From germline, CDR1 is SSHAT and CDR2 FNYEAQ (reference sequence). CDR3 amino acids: CASSLLAGVTGELFF. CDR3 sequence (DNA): TGTGCCAGCAGCTTACTCGCGGGAGTCACCGGGGAGCTGTTTTTT.